The T cell receptor (beta chain) described here comes from a study of response to subunit inactivated influenza vaccine. The study, taken as a whole, reports: It was the authors' suggestion that each seasonal influenza vaccination recruits few new T cells.

TCRdb reprocessed the RT-PCR reads with MiXCR, giving one entry per CDR3 protein. The repertoire holds 600,000 to 850,000 distinct CDR3 sequences, with approximately 15% as singletons. The V and J ends lost 0 bases and 6 bases respectively, with 18 bases between them. Germline V lookup: CDR1 LGHNA, CDR2 YSLEER. There are 16 residues in the CDR3. This clonotype has a handful of counts. Its antigen is not known. The chain combines TRBV4-3 with TRBJ2-7, with D possibly being TRBD2 (6 bases). The clonotype was recovered from a man aged 50 to 59 who received an inactivated influenza vaccine. The sequences come from PBMCs from blood, collected around 14 days before vaccination. The DNA for the CDR3 is TGCGCCAGCAGCCAAGATGTCAATCAGGCCGGGGGCGAGCAGTACTTC. The encoded protein is CASSQDVNQAGGEQYF.